These 23 T cell receptor beta chains originate from one sample sequenced in a study of T cells in Graves' hyperthyroidism and ophthalmopathy. TCR beta CDR3 regions were amplified from RNA. With the HTBI primer set, the TCR CDR3 went through a first round of RT-PCR. TCRdb used MiXCR to reprocess the multiplex PCR reads, holding one entry per CDR3 protein. Found here are more than 300,000 distinct CDR3 sequences, about 14% of them singletons; the top ten hold around a fifth. Sequencing used blood. Receptor source: a woman aged 25-40 years with Graves' ophthalmopathy.

This clonotype was recorded at least ten times. The V and J genes are TRBV6-4 and TRBJ2-3; TRBD1 aligns across 7 bases. Germline V gene sequence: CDR1 MRHNA, CDR2 SNTAGT. Unmatched junction bases numbered 7, after V lost 5 bases and J lost 2 bases. The CDR3 has 15 residues. CDR3 residues: CASSTSGGTTDTQYF. CDR3 nucleotide sequence: TGTGCCAGCAGTACTTCAGGGGGAACCACAGATACGCAGTATTTT.

The sample holds many counts of this clonotype. The chain is built from TRBV12-3 or TRBV12-4 and TRBJ1-1; D is unclear. V lost 3 bases, J lost 0 bases, and 2 bases lay in between. The CDR3 totals 12 residues. The CDR3: CASSFVNTEAFF. The CDR3 region has the DNA TGTGCCAGCAGTTTTGTGAACACTGAAGCTTTCTTT.

Here the CDR3 reads CATSAITPPGRGEAEKNQPQHF. DNA of the CDR3: TGTGCCACCAGTGCCATTACCCCTCCGGGCAGGGGGGAGGCGGAAAAAAATCAGCCCCAGCATTTT. V usage is TRBV24-1 and J usage is TRBJ1-5; 7 positions agree with TRBD1. This CDR3 comprises 22 residues. Unmatched junction bases numbered 28, after V lost 5 bases and J lost 4 bases. Germline CDR1 and CDR2: KGHDR and SFDVKD.

The CDR3 DNA is TGTGCTAGTGGTTCGGCCCCGGGGACATCTGAAGCTTTCTTT. This gives the protein CASGSAPGTSEAFF. This chain links TRBV12-5 with TRBJ1-1; perhaps TRBD1 as D (6 bases). This CDR3 comprises 14 residues. Trimming shortened V by 4 bases and J by 6 bases, and 15 bases separated the two germline ends. Germline V gene data show CDR1 as LGHNT and CDR2 as FRNRAP.

This clonotype was counted between two and nine times. The chain uses TRBV19 and TRBJ1-5; 9 bases fit TRBD1. The trim removed 6 bases at V and 9 bases at J, leaving 6 bases unmatched. The germline V gene has CDR1 LNHDA and CDR2 SQIVND (reference sequence). The CDR3 covers 13 residues. CDR3 nucleotide sequence: TGTGCCAGTAGGGGGGACAGGGAGTCGCCCCAGCATTTT. Residues: CASRGDRESPQHF.

The CDR3 region has the DNA TGTGCCAGCAGTGAATTCCGGACAGGGGCCTACAATGAGCAGTTCTTC. This encodes CASSEFRTGAYNEQFF. V usage is TRBV25-1 and J usage is TRBJ2-1; TRBD1 matches 9 bases. V lost 1 base to trimming and J lost 2 bases; unmatched junction nucleotides: 3. This CDR3 comprises 16 residues. Per the germline V gene, CDR1 is MGHDK and CDR2 is SYGVNS.

The sample holds many counts of this clonotype. The V and J genes are TRBV7-9 and TRBJ2-3; 13 positions agree with TRBD2. The germline gives CDR1 SEHNR, CDR2 FQNEAQ (reference sequence). This CDR3 is 18 amino acids long. V gave up 5 bases and J gave up 0 bases; unmatched junction bases: 8. The CDR3 region is CASSLRILAGGSTDTQYF. The CDR3, as DNA: TGTGCCAGCAGCCTCCGTATACTAGCGGGGGGGAGCACAGATACGCAGTATTTT.

At least ten counts were recorded for this clonotype. The chain links TRBV20-1 to TRBJ2-5; 8 bases agree with TRBD1. Losses at the gene ends were 3 bases for V and 5 bases for J; bases not matched to a gene: 14. Germline CDR1 DFQATT, CDR2 SNEGSKA (reference sequence). The length of the CDR3 is 16 residues. The CDR3 sequence is CSASRVRFRGRETQYF. CDR3 bases: TGCAGTGCTAGCCGAGTTAGGTTCAGGGGGCGTGAGACCCAGTACTTC.

The table lists this clonotype with many counts. The rearrangement links TRBV2 to TRBJ1-2; D not resolved. V dropped 3 bases and J dropped 4 bases, with 9 bases sitting between them. Per germline, CDR1 SNHLY and CDR2 FYNNEI. This CDR3 is 13 amino acids long. The CDR3 region is CASSDGRIYGYTF. The CDR3, as DNA: TGTGCCAGCAGTGACGGCAGAATCTATGGCTACACCTTC. The full variable domain, its missing parts supplied by reference TRBV2 and TRBJ1-2, is EPEVTQTPSHQVTQMGQEVILRCVPISNHLYFYWYRQILGQKVEFLVSFYNNEISEKSEIFDDQFSVERPDGSNFTLKIRSTKLEDSAMYFCASSDGRIYGYTFGSGTRLTVV.

J is TRBJ1-1 and V is TRBV30; no clear D gene. The CDR3 is made up of 14 amino acids. Germline CDR1 reads GTSNPN; CDR2 reads SVGIG (reference sequence). Trimming took 4 bases from V and 0 from J, leaving 12 bases between them. The CDR3 is CAWKDVQLNTEAFF. The DNA of the CDR3 is TGTGCCTGGAAGGACGTCCAGCTGAACACTGAAGCTTTCTTT. The variable domain in full, with the rest retrieved from reference TRBV30 and TRBJ1-1, is SQTIHQWPATLVQPVGSPLSLECTVEGTSNPNLYWYRQAAGRGLQLLFYSVGIGQISSEVPQNLSASRPQDRQFILSSKKLLLSDSGFYLCAWKDVQLNTEAFFGQGTRLTVV.

In its sample, this clonotype was seen many times. The rearrangement uses TRBV18 and TRBJ2-5, with 9 bases matching TRBD2. Germline V lookup: CDR1 KGHSH, CDR2 LQKENI. Trimming removed 5 bases from V and 6 bases from J; junction bases left unmatched: 7. This CDR3 is 14 amino acids long. Here the CDR3 reads CASSLPGLAQTQYF. As DNA, the CDR3 is TGTGCCAGCTCATTACCGGGACTAGCACAGACCCAGTACTTC.

This clonotype was detected ten times or more. V gene TRBV7-8 combines with J gene TRBJ1-1; D is unclear. This CDR3 region has 13 residues. Germline V gives CDR1 SGHVS, CDR2 FQNEAQ. The V end lost 5 bases, the J end lost 2 bases, and 9 bases lay between the germline ends. CDR3 in DNA: TGTGCCAGCAGCCGAGCGGGTAACACTGAAGCTTTCTTT. Its protein is CASSRAGNTEAFF.

The sample holds a few counts of this clonotype. V usage is TRBV27 and J usage is TRBJ1-6; perhaps TRBD1 as D (5 bases). CDR1 and CDR2 from the germline V gene are MNHEY and SMNVEV (reference sequence). CDR3 length: 12 residues. V was pared by 6 bases and J by 10 bases, with 10 bases between. The CDR3 protein is CASSRGGSPLHF. The CDR3 DNA reads as TGTGCCAGCAGCCGCGGGGGGTCACCCCTCCACTTT.

This clonotype has at least ten counts. V gene TRBV5-4 combines with J gene TRBJ1-1, with D perhaps matching TRBD1 (5 bases). V was shortened by 0 bases and J by 6 bases, with 12 bases between the two germline ends. Germline values: CDR1 SGHNT, CDR2 YYREEE (reference sequence). This CDR3 has 14 amino acids. CDR3 sequence reads: CASSLAGPGAEAFF. The CDR3, as DNA: TGTGCCAGCAGCTTGGCGGGGCCCGGGGCTGAAGCTTTCTTT.

Only a few counts were recorded for this clonotype. This may be a read error, as it is one base from a much larger clone. The V call is TRBV6-4, the J call TRBJ1-1; 7 bases map to TRBD1. J gave up 2 bases and V 4 bases, and 7 bases lay outside the gene matches. Germline loops: CDR1 MRHNA, CDR2 SNTAGT. The CDR3 has 15 residues. The CDR3 DNA sequence: TGTGCCAGCAGTGCCGGGACAGCCCGTAACACTGAAGCTTTCTTT. As protein: CASSAGTARNTEAFF.

The table lists this clonotype with many counts. The chain uses TRBV19 and TRBJ1-1, with a possible D match to TRBD1 (5 bases). Trimming shortened V by 7 bases and J by 1 base, and 13 bases separated the two germline ends. Germline loops: CDR1 LNHDA, CDR2 SQIVND (reference sequence). The CDR3 covers 14 residues. The DNA of the CDR3 is TGTGCCAGTAACTCCCATCAGGGGAACACTGAAGCTTTCTTT. Residues: CASNSHQGNTEAFF. The full variable domain, completed using reference TRBV19 and TRBJ1-1, is DGGITQSPKYLFRKEGQNVTLSCEQNLNHDAMYWYRQDPGQGLRLIYYSQIVNDFQKGDIAEGYSVSREKKESFPLTVTSAQKNPTAFYLCASNSHQGNTEAFFGQGTRLTVV.

J is TRBJ2-2 and V is TRBV24-1, with unresolved D. Deletions cut 7 bases from V and 1 base from J, with 0 bases between. This CDR3 comprises 11 residues. The germline CDR1 and CDR2 sequences are KGHDR and SFDVKD. CDR3 sequence (DNA): TGTGCCACCAGGAACACCGGGGAGCTGTTTTTT. This encodes CATRNTGELFF.

The table lists this clonotype with many counts. V usage is TRBV6-2 or TRBV6-3 and J usage is TRBJ2-2, with D unresolved. Trimming removed 5 bases from V and 5 bases from J, with 9 bases in between. This CDR3 comprises 13 residues. Germline CDR1 MNHEY, CDR2 SVGEGT. The CDR3, as DNA: TGTGCCAGCAGTCCCCCCCGGACCGGGGAGCTGTTTTTT. Amino acids: CASSPPRTGELFF.

The chain uses TRBV19 and TRBJ2-2; TRBD1 is a possible D gene (5 bases). V was trimmed by 10 bases and J by 6 bases, leaving 21 bases between them. The CDR3 is made up of 15 amino acids. The germline gives CDR1 LNHDA, CDR2 SQIVND (reference sequence). In nucleotides, the CDR3 is TGTGCCACCCTACTCCACGCCAGGGTGCCCGGGGAGCTGTTTTTT. This translates into CATLLHARVPGELFF.

There are many counts of this clonotype. The genes are TRBV28 and TRBJ2-3, with D perhaps matching TRBD1 (6 bases). Trimming shortened V by 6 bases and J by 2 bases, and 18 bases separated the two germline ends. The germline V gene has CDR1 MDHEN and CDR2 SYDVKM. CDR3 size: 16 residues. Here the CDR3 reads CASSPPPGQNTDTQYF. CDR3 coding DNA: TGTGCCAGCAGCCCCCCCCCCGGACAGAACACAGATACGCAGTATTTT.

This clonotype was seen repeatedly, ten times or more. The rearrangement uses TRBV12-3 or TRBV12-4 and TRBJ1-5; D remains unclear. V gave up 5 bases and J gave up 2 bases, with 13 bases separating them. The CDR3 has 15 residues. For the CDR3, the DNA is TGTGCCAGCAGTCGCCGGGGTCCTGGCAATCAGCCCCAGCATTTT. It encodes CASSRRGPGNQPQHF.

This clonotype was detected a few times. The genes are TRBV5-6 and TRBJ2-1; TRBD2 might be the D (5 bases). The V and J ends lost 4 bases and 2 bases respectively, with 19 bases between them. CDR3 size: 17 residues. From germline, CDR1 is SGHDT and CDR2 YYEEEE. As DNA, the CDR3 is TGTGCCAGCAGCCCGGGGTTAGGGCTAGGCACCTACAATGAGCAGTTCTTC. Protein product: CASSPGLGLGTYNEQFF.

The table lists this clonotype with many counts. This chain connects TRBV12-3 or TRBV12-4 to TRBJ2-3; D call uncertain. The CDR3 runs 15 residues. V was pared by 4 bases and J by 0 bases, with 11 bases between. CDR3 coding DNA: TGTGCCAGCAGTTGGTCCGCTCCTAGCACAGATACGCAGTATTTT. This sequence encodes CASSWSAPSTDTQYF.